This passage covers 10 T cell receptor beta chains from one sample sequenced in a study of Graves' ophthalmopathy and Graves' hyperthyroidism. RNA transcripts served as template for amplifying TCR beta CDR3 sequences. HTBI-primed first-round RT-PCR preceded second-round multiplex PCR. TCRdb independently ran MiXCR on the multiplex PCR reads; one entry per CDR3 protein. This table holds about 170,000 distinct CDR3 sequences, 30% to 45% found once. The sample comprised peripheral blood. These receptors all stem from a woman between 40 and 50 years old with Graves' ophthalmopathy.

The CDR3 DNA follows: TGTGCCAGCAGCTTAGTCCGGAGGGCAGGGGAGACCCAGTACTTC. This gives the protein CASSLVRRAGETQYF. The chain joins TRBV7-2 to TRBJ2-5, with a possible D match to TRBD2 (6 bases). In germline, CDR1 is SGHTA, CDR2 FQGNSA. V was trimmed by 1 base and J by 5 bases, leaving 14 bases between them. This CDR3 spans 15 amino acids.

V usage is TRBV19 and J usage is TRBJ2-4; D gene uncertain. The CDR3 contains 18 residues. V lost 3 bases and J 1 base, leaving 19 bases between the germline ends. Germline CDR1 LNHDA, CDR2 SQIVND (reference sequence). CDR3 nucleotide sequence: TGTGCCAGTAGTATCGGTTATCGGTCCCTCCGGGCCAAAAACATTCAGTACTTC. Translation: CASSIGYRSLRAKNIQYF.

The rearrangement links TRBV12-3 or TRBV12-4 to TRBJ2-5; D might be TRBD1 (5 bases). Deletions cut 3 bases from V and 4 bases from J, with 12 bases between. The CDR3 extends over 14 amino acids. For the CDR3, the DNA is TGTGCCAGCAGTTTGTGGGCAGGGTCAGAGACCCAGTACTTC. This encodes CASSLWAGSETQYF.

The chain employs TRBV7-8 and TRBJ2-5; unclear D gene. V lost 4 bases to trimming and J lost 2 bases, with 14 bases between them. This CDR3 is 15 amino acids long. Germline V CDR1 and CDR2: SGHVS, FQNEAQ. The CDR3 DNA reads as TGTGCCAGCAGCTCCCCCCCGTTAGGTCAAGAGACCCAGTACTTC. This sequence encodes CASSSPPLGQETQYF.

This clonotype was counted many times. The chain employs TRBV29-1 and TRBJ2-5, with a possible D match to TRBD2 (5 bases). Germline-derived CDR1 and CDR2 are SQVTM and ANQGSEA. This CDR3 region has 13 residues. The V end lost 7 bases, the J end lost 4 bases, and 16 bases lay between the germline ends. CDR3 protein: CSAEAGFGETQYF. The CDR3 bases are TGCAGCGCCGAGGCGGGTTTCGGAGAGACCCAGTACTTC.

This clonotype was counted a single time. This chain's CDR3 is CASRPSTGFNTEAFF. In nucleotides, the CDR3 is TGTGCCAGCCGACCTTCAACTGGCTTTAACACTGAAGCTTTCTTT. The chain employs TRBV27 and TRBJ1-1; D not certain. The length of the CDR3 is 15 residues. Germline V gene sequence: CDR1 MNHEY, CDR2 SMNVEV (reference sequence). V was pared by 8 bases and J by 2 bases, with 18 bases between.

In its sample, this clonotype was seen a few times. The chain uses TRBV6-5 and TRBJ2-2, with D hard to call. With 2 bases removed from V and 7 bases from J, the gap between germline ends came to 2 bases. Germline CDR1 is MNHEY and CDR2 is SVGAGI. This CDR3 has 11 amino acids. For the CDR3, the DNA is TGTGCCAGCAGTTACATCGGGGAGCTGTTTTTT. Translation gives CASSYIGELFF.

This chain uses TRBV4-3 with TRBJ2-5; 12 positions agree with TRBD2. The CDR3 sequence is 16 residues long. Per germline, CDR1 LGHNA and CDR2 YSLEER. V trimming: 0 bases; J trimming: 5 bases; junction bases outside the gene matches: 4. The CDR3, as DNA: TGCGCCAGCAGCCAAGACCGACTAGCGGGAGTTGAGACCCAGTACTTC. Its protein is CASSQDRLAGVETQYF.

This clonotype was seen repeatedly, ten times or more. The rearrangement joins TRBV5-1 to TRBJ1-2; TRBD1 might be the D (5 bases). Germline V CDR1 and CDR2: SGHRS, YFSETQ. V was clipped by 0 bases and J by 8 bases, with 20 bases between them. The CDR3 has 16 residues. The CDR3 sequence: CASSLETGTVNRGYTF. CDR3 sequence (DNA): TGCGCCAGCAGCTTGGAGACCGGGACCGTTAATCGAGGCTACACCTTC.

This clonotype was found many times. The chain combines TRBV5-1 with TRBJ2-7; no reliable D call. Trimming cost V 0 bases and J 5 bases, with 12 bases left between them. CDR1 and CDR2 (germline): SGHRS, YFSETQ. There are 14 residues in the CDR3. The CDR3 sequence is CASSLGTVLNEQYF. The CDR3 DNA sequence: TGCGCCAGCAGCTTGGGGACGGTTTTAAACGAGCAGTACTTC.